This TCR beta chain was sequenced during a study of cytomegalovirus exposure and HLA in healthy donors. This PCR relied on a set of 60 Vbeta primers and 13 Jbeta primers. Clones were read by immunoSEQ multiplex PCR, and TCRdb kept only the in-frame ones, dropping some. The data contain around 300,000 clones, almost 85% of them singletons. Though nominally healthy at sampling, donors likely had unrecorded immune exposures. This clone was seen only a few times. Germline V gene data show CDR1 as LNHDA and CDR2 as SQIVND (reference sequence). This CDR3 comprises 13 residues. V dropped 4 bases and J dropped 9 bases, with 13 bases sitting between them.

The V gene is TRBV19, the J gene TRBJ2-4; tentatively, D is TRBD2 (7 bases). Input material: PBMCs. The clonotype was recovered from a woman between 35 and 50 years old in good health and CMV-seropositive. The CDR3 sequence is CASSTRGGGIQYF. The CDR3 region has the DNA TGTGCCAGTAGTACCCGAGGGGGGGGCATTCAGTACTTC.